These 10 T cell receptor beta chains were sequenced from one sample in a study of radiotherapy plus CTLA-4 blockade in lung cancer. Assay used: immunoSEQ multiplex PCR; TCRdb lists only in-frame clones, some missing. The sample shows around 80,000 clones, 74% of them seen only once. This specimen was peripheral blood, taken from a patient treated with radiotherapy plus ipilimumab. These receptor sequences come from a human donor with non-small cell lung cancer whose response to radiotherapy plus ipilimumab could not be evaluated.

The rearrangement links TRBV30 to TRBJ1-1; the match to TRBD1 covers 7 bases. The V gene's germline CDR1 is GTSNPN and CDR2 SVGIG (reference sequence). This CDR3 contains 13 residues. V shed 0 bases, J shed 10 bases, and the junction held 8 bases outside the gene matches. CDR3 DNA: TGTGCCTGGAGTGTACAAGCGACAGGGTCAGCTTTCTTT. Translated, it gives CAWSVQATGSAFF.

This clone was seen only a few times. V and J are TRBV4-3 and TRBJ1-3, with D possibly being TRBD1 (5 bases). Per germline, CDR1 LGHNA and CDR2 YSLEER. This CDR3 contains 16 residues. V was cut by 3 bases and J by 0 bases, with 12 bases left in between. CDR3 sequence: CASSHSGGHSGNTIYF. The CDR3 DNA follows: TGCGCCAGCAGCCACTCGGGGGGTCACTCTGGAAACACCATATATTTT.

This rearrangement joins TRBV19 to TRBJ2-5, with D unresolved. Germline V CDR1 and CDR2: LNHDA, SQIVND (reference sequence). The CDR3 runs 13 residues. Deletions cut 1 base from V and 4 bases from J, with 7 bases between. As DNA, the CDR3 is TGTGCCAGTAGTATAGGGGCCTTAGAGACCCAGTACTTC. This translates into CASSIGALETQYF.

The chain uses TRBV6-6 and TRBJ2-7, with 9 positions matching TRBD1. This CDR3 is 16 amino acids long. Germline CDR1 MNHNY, CDR2 SVGAGI (reference sequence). V gave up 0 bases and J gave up 5 bases; unmatched junction bases: 8. CDR3 loop: CASSYSPGTGTHEQYF. The CDR3 bases are TGTGCCAGCAGTTACTCTCCAGGGACAGGGACCCACGAGCAGTACTTC.

The genes are TRBV11-2 and TRBJ1-1; TRBD1 might be the D (6 bases). Trimming cost V 5 bases and J 4 bases, with 14 bases left between them. CDR3 length: 14 amino acids. In germline, CDR1 is SGHAT, CDR2 FQNNGV. The CDR3 DNA reads as TGTGCCAGCAGCCAACTCACAGGGTCCACTGAAGCTTTCTTT. Translation gives CASSQLTGSTEAFF.

The table lists this clone with a count of one. J is TRBJ1-1 and V is TRBV4-1; D perhaps matches TRBD1 (5 bases). Germline assignment: CDR1 MGHRA and CDR2 YSYEKL. The CDR3 has 15 amino acids. V lost 6 bases to trimming and J lost 1 base, with 15 bases between them. CDR3 in amino acids: CASSRPRQGNTEAFF. The CDR3 DNA reads as TGCGCCAGCAGTCGCCCTCGGCAGGGGAACACTGAAGCTTTCTTT.

This rearrangement joins TRBV10-3 to TRBJ1-5, with a possible D match to TRBD1 (5 bases). Looked up from germline, CDR1 is ENHRY and CDR2 is SYGVKD. V lost 1 base, J lost 4 bases, and 8 bases lay in between. The CDR3 consists of 14 residues. The CDR3 here is CAISEFGGNQPQHF. CDR3 DNA: TGTGCCATCAGTGAGTTTGGGGGGAATCAGCCCCAGCATTTT.

The rearrangement joins TRBV5-5 to TRBJ1-1; 12 nucleotides agree with TRBD1. Per germline, CDR1 SGHKS and CDR2 YYEKEE (reference sequence). Trimming at V came to 5 bases and at J to 1 base, leaving 6 bases not matched to a gene. The CDR3 loop spans 16 amino acids. CDR3 in DNA: TGTGCCAGCAGTCCGGGACAGGGGGCGCCGAACACTGAAGCTTTCTTT. Translating it yields CASSPGQGAPNTEAFF.

This rearrangement joins TRBV4-1 to TRBJ2-2; 7 bases line up with TRBD1. Trimming took 5 bases from V and 2 from J; bases not matched to a gene: 14. CDR1 is MGHRA and CDR2 is YSYEKL in the germline V gene. The CDR3 extends over 18 amino acids. The chain's CDR3 is CASSAQPGQTINTGELFF. Written as DNA, the CDR3 is TGCGCCAGCAGCGCCCAACCGGGACAGACAATTAACACCGGGGAGCTGTTTTTT.

In its sample, this clone was seen a few times. This chain's CDR3 is CASSTSGDTGELFF. The CDR3 DNA sequence: TGTGCCAGCAGCACTTCAGGGGACACCGGGGAGCTGTTTTTT. This chain uses TRBV7-3 with TRBJ2-2; D might be TRBD1 (6 bases). The germline CDR1 and CDR2 sequences are SGHTA and FQGTGA. This CDR3 region has 14 residues. Trimming took off 5 bases at V and 3 bases at J, with 10 bases between the two ends.